The clone carrying this T cell receptor beta chain was recorded only once. Positive magnetic bead selection was used to isolate CD4+ and CD8+ cells; purity was checked by flow cytometry. This sample is drawn from a study of somatic mutations in cytotoxic T cells in rheumatoid arthritis. The repertoire was sequenced with immunoSEQ multiplex PCR; TCRdb's copy has only in-frame clones and lacks some. The data show roughly 20,000 clones, about 83% seen once. Specimen: CD8+ T cells sorted from blood. The source of this sequence is an adult with rheumatoid arthritis.

The CDR3 DNA follows: TGTGCCAGCAGCTGGACAGGGGCATCCACTGAAGCTTTCTTT. It specifies CASSWTGASTEAFF. The gene calls are TRBV6-4 and TRBJ1-1, with TRBD1 matching 9 bases. CDR3 length: 14 amino acids. Looked up from germline, CDR1 is MRHNA and CDR2 is SNTAGT. J gave up 4 bases and V 6 bases, and 6 bases lay outside the gene matches.